The source of this T cell receptor beta chain is a study of shared clonotypes between healthy human individuals (TCRdb year 2020). For the wider study: A few men and two women, aged 18 to 49 years, made up the cohort. For each donor, CD4 naive and CD4 memory were each given three plates, CD8 naive was given two plates, and CD8 memory was given one plate. The study deeply sequenced blood TCR repertoires of five healthy adults to estimate repertoire size and the extent of clonotype sharing between individuals. To increase sequencing depth and limit assay-specific biases, different laboratories used diverse techniques to prepare libraries and sequence TCR repertoires. Per donor, leukapheresis produced somewhere between about 0.94 and 8.9 billion PBMCs.

What the research found in general, with its limitations: Approximately 5% of naive CD4, around 3.6% of naive CD8, 2% to 2.5% of memory CD4, and over 0.35% of memory CD8 clonotypes were shared across a few donors. Incomplete sequencing was indicated by rarefaction of sorted-subset datasets, despite the large sequencing depth. Estimated clonotype richness was generally larger for naive than for memory subsets. The small number of donors limited the genetic and exposure-history diversity represented. Only blood was sampled, and tissue TCR repertoires likely differ from those in blood. Based on pairwise subsampling, the degree of clonotype sharing among donors was expected to be affected by sequencing depth. Higher generation probabilities were observed for clonotypes shared by all four sorted-subset donors than for non-shared clonotypes.

Healthy HIV-negative adults with no recently reported acute infections or vaccinations were included as donors. Only Caucasian adults living in Nashville, Tennessee, USA were represented among the donors. Magnetic negative selection was used to enrich CD4+ T cells, after which naive cells were positively selected on CD45RA and the negative fraction became the memory subset. After blood collection by leukapheresis, PBMCs were isolated using Ficoll-Histopaque density gradient centrifugation and then cryopreserved in the vapor phase of liquid nitrogen. Analytical flow cytometry was used to check the purity and quantity of each magnetically sorted T cell population. Genomic DNA was isolated from every sorted fraction and measured by UV absorbance on a Nanodrop 2000c. As encoded in the germline V gene, CDR1 is SGHAT while CDR2 is FQNNGV. The CDR3 sequence holds 9 residues, the cysteine and phenylalanine included. The read is trimmed to its CDR3 DNA, 27 bases read in frame from base 1. V is clipped by 10 bases and J by 12 bases, and the sequence between their germline boundaries is 10 bases long.

This clone was detected only once. No antigen is known for it. No quality values exist for individual bases; no much larger clone is one base distant. TCR CDR3 regions were amplified from genomic DNA by multiplex PCR using the deep immunoSEQ assay. Genomic DNA extracted from each cell subset was distributed evenly over all wells of several immunoSEQ 96-well plates, and each plate served as one replicate. For sorted subsets, roughly 200 ng of genomic DNA, equivalent to some 33,000 T cell genomes, went into each replicate PCR. Purified libraries were measured with a Qubit 3.0 fluorometer, size-checked on a Bioanalyzer 2100, and measured again with the KAPA Library Quantification kit. A separate single-read 150-cycle Illumina NextSeq 550 flow cell was used to sequence each immunoSEQ 96-well plate. Processing in the source paper ran as follows. The immunoSEQ output contained only junctional sequences without quality scores, so filtering could not match that applied to full-length reads. To assign V/J genes and CDR3, sequences were annotated against IMGT germline references using PyIR, a Python wrapper for IgBLAST v1.9. Reads with weak V/J assignments (E-value above 1e-6), missing CDR3, stop codons, out-of-frame junctions, or ambiguous translated residues were removed. V3J clonotypes were defined as sequences sharing an identical inferred V gene, J gene, and CDR3 amino acid sequence. The percentage overlap between two repertoires was calculated by dividing the number of shared unique clonotypes by the size of the smaller repertoire. RTK rarefaction, the Chao1 estimator, and Recon v2.1 estimates of unobserved clonotypes were used to assess repertoire richness. OLGA was used to compute generation probabilities for all TCRbeta clonotypes that the gDNA method yielded from a few donors. This is the immuneACCESS table as TCRdb keeps it, with only in-frame sequences that have V and J called. A part of the clones is gone; compared with another copy, unresolved V genes explain less than half, and the rest is unexplained. For V, J and clone size, that table is used; D and trimming come from the DNA. The sample table shows a few million clones, and roughly 90% are seen once. The ten largest clones add up to about 0.41% of the sample.

The chain was built from TRBV11-2 and TRBJ2-1, and perhaps TRBD2 as D gene, on 5 matching bases. This receptor was obtained from a man younger than 35 in good health. Some clones in this sample may be carry-over from other donors' samples. The sequenced sample was naive CD4+ T cells from PBMCs. According to the study, the label for this sample's cell subset or site signals: CD45RA+ positively selected. The nucleotide sequence is given as TGTGCCACCGGGGTAGGGCAGTTCTTC. It is translated as CATGVGQFF.